The 9 T cell receptor beta chains listed next were all sequenced from one sample in a study of blood T cells in healthy people across ages. Then a second PCR, running roughly 7 to 11 cycles, was carried out with a sample-barcoded 5' primer and a J-beta primer mix. TCRdb re-called the 5' RACE reads with MiXCR, one entry per CDR3 protein. The table records about 1.4 million distinct CDR3 sequences, approximately 59% of them present only once. Sequencing was carried out using blood. All receptors derive from a man in his late teens or twenties in good health.

This sequence joins TRBV7-2 and TRBJ2-7; 7 bases map to TRBD2. CDR1 and CDR2 from the germline V gene are SGHTA and FQGNSA. This CDR3 contains 15 residues. The trim removed 5 bases at V and 4 bases at J, leaving 11 bases unmatched. Here the CDR3 DNA reads TGTGCCAGCAGCGCGGAAACTAGCGAACCATACGAGCAGTACTTC. This sequence encodes CASSAETSEPYEQYF.

The chain employs TRBV7-2 and TRBJ1-6; tentative D call: TRBD1 (5 bases). Germline V gene data show CDR1 as SGHTA and CDR2 as FQGNSA. This CDR3 contains 14 residues. V was trimmed by 8 bases and J by 7 bases, leaving 15 bases between them. CDR3 protein: CASAPMGVNSPLHF. CDR3 bases: TGTGCCAGCGCACCAATGGGGGTGAATTCACCCCTCCACTTT.

The chain has TRBV20-1 and TRBJ2-3; either TRBD1 or TRBD2 may supply D (6 bases each). Germline-derived CDR1 and CDR2 are DFQATT and SNEGSKA (reference sequence). This CDR3 has 16 residues. Trimming removed 0 bases at V and 0 bases at J, with 13 bases between. In nucleotides, the CDR3 is TGCAGTGCTAGAGAGGGTATCGGGGGCAGCACAGATACGCAGTATTTT. Amino acids: CSAREGIGGSTDTQYF.

The CDR3 loop reads CASTQATGGTDTQYF. In DNA form, the CDR3 reads TGTGCCAGCACCCAGGCGACAGGGGGGACAGATACGCAGTATTTT. This chain links TRBV28 with TRBJ2-3; the match to TRBD1 covers 9 bases. CDR3 length: 15 residues. Germline V gene lookup returns CDR1 MDHEN and CDR2 SYDVKM. With 7 bases clipped from V and 3 bases from J, the junction kept 8 bases outside the gene matches.

The J gene is TRBJ1-5, the V gene TRBV10-3; a possible D gene is TRBD1 (5 bases). Trimming left V 0 bases short and J 2 bases short, with 5 bases between. The CDR3 covers 14 residues. Germline V lookup: CDR1 ENHRY, CDR2 SYGVKD. The CDR3 loop reads CAISESGRNQPQHF. CDR3 bases: TGTGCCATCAGTGAGTCGGGGCGCAATCAGCCCCAGCATTTT.

The CDR3: CASNSRDRGQETQYF. The CDR3 DNA sequence: TGTGCCAGCAATTCCCGGGACAGGGGACAAGAGACCCAGTACTTC. V and J are TRBV12-3 or TRBV12-4 and TRBJ2-5, with TRBD1 matching over 10 bases. The V and J ends lost 7 bases and 2 bases, in that order; junction bases with no gene match: 7. The CDR3 spans 15 residues.

A few counts support this clonotype. This chain connects TRBV15 to TRBJ2-5; TRBD2 is a possible D gene (6 bases). CDR1 is LNHNV and CDR2 is YYDKDF in the germline V gene (reference sequence). V dropped 1 base and J dropped 0 bases, with 15 bases sitting between them. The CDR3 is made up of 17 amino acids. The CDR3 sequence is CATSRVRGLQYQETQYF. CDR3 nucleotide sequence: TGTGCCACCAGCAGAGTCCGGGGACTCCAGTACCAAGAGACCCAGTACTTC.

This clonotype was picked up a small number of times. The chain has TRBV27 and TRBJ2-1; D remains ambiguous. The CDR3 totals 15 residues. V was trimmed by 5 bases and J by 0 bases, leaving 11 bases between them. CDR1 and CDR2 (germline): MNHEY, SMNVEV (reference sequence). CDR3: CASSRSESSYNEQFF. CDR3 coding DNA: TGTGCCAGCAGTCGGAGCGAGAGCTCCTACAATGAGCAGTTCTTC.

Only a few counts were recorded for this clonotype. The chain uses TRBV20-1 and TRBJ2-7; 7 bases align to TRBD2. Germline CDR1 DFQATT, CDR2 SNEGSKA (reference sequence). The CDR3 runs 16 residues. V was clipped by 5 bases and J by 2 bases; unmatched bases: 15. The CDR3 DNA reads TGCAGTGCTGCCCGTACCGGGGAGGGGACTACCTACGAGCAGTACTTC. Translating gives CSAARTGEGTTYEQYF.